A single T cell receptor beta chain is shown here with its context. Its specificity is unknown. Every patient relapsed after autologous stem cell transplantation, and brentuximab vedotin exposure varied. Purified CD4+ T cells were obtained from thawed PBMCs through magnetic negative selection. Best outcomes ranged across complete response, partial response and progressive disease. Trimming removed 7 bases from V and 7 bases from J, with 10 bases in between. Germline V gene lookup returns CDR1 SQVTM and CDR2 ANQGSEA. The CDR3 loop spans 11 amino acids. Clones were read by immunoSEQ multiplex PCR, and TCRdb kept only the in-frame ones, dropping some. Among roughly 4,200 clones listed, about 90% were seen once. These data are taken from a study of PD-1 blockade in classical Hodgkin lymphoma. On the study more broadly: The nivolumab dose that patients received was 3 mg/kg, given intravenously every 2 weeks.

Study results and caveats: Relative to healthy donors, newly diagnosed patients reportedly had lower baseline TCR diversity, which was reported as lower still in relapsed/refractory patients. There was a significant rise in CD4+ TCR diversity by C4D1, with no such rise for CD8+.

The sequencing here drew on CD4+ T cells from blood, taken at baseline. The gene calls are TRBV29-1 and TRBJ1-4; D ambiguous. The receptor was derived from a human donor with classical Hodgkin lymphoma. The DNA for the CDR3 is TGCAGCGGGCTCCGGGGTGAAAAACTGTTTTTT. Protein sequence: CSGLRGEKLFF.